This entry lists 16 T cell receptor beta chains sequenced from one sample in a study of T cell responses to AZD1222 COVID-19 vaccine. Sequenced by immunoSEQ multiplex PCR; TCRdb stores in-frame clones only, minus some. Found here are about 51,000 clones, approximately 90% of them singletons; the top ten hold 0.95% to 1.2%. The specimen was peripheral blood, collected 28 days after the second AZD1222 dose. The receptors were gathered from an adult who received the AZD1222 COVID-19 vaccine.

This chain connects TRBV28 to TRBJ2-1; 10 bases are shared with TRBD1. The CDR3 contains 16 residues. With V trimmed by 5 bases and J by 5 bases, 9 bases remained unmatched. The germline V gene encodes CDR1 MDHEN and CDR2 SYDVKM. The CDR3 DNA is TGTGCCAGCAGTCCGAGGAGGGGACAGGGGAACAATGAGCAGTTCTTC. It encodes CASSPRRGQGNNEQFF.

V usage is TRBV5-4 and J usage is TRBJ2-7, with D tentatively TRBD1 or TRBD2 (5 bases each). Germline V gene sequence: CDR1 SGHNT, CDR2 YYREEE (reference sequence). Deletions cut 3 bases from V and 3 bases from J, with 16 bases between. CDR3 size: 15 residues. This CDR3 reads CASSSGVGANYEQYF. As DNA, the CDR3 is TGTGCCAGCAGCTCCGGTGTCGGGGCCAACTACGAGCAGTACTTC.

The rearrangement uses TRBV9 and TRBJ2-7, with no clear D. The CDR3 runs 12 residues. Trimming cost V 4 bases and J 7 bases, with 12 bases left between them. Germline-derived CDR1 and CDR2 are SGDLS and YYNGEE. The CDR3 bases are TGTGCCAGCAGCCCCGGGTCTGGAGAGCAGTACTTC. Protein: CASSPGSGEQYF.

The J gene is TRBJ2-1, the V gene TRBV2; D remains ambiguous. Deletions cut 6 bases from V and 5 bases from J, with 14 bases between. The V gene's germline CDR1 is SNHLY and CDR2 FYNNEI. The CDR3 has 14 residues. This CDR3 reads CASSRDAPNNEQFF. CDR3 nucleotides: TGTGCCAGCAGCCGAGACGCCCCGAACAATGAGCAGTTCTTC.

CDR3: CASSLGLAGVGTGELFF. CDR3 DNA: TGTGCCAGCAGCCTAGGACTAGCGGGAGTAGGGACCGGGGAGCTGTTTTTT. The genes are TRBV9 and TRBJ2-2, with 13 bases that match TRBD2. In germline, CDR1 is SGDLS, CDR2 YYNGEE. J was trimmed by 5 bases and V by 4 bases; bases with no gene match: 8. This CDR3 comprises 17 residues.

V gene TRBV2 combines with J gene TRBJ1-3; a possible D gene is TRBD1 (5 bases). The V gene lost 7 bases and the J gene lost 2 bases, with 12 bases spanning the gap. CDR1 SNHLY and CDR2 FYNNEI come from the germline V gene. The CDR3 has 14 amino acids. The DNA of the CDR3 is TGTGCCAGCAAGGCTCAGGGCCCTGGAAACACCATATATTTT. Protein: CASKAQGPGNTIYF.

This chain joins TRBV12-3 or TRBV12-4 and TRBJ1-6; D is unclear. This CDR3 comprises 12 residues. Trimming took 9 bases from V and 9 from J, leaving 12 bases between them. The CDR3 DNA reads as TGTGCCAGTCGGGGTGGGATTTCACCCCTCCACTTT. It translates to CASRGGISPLHF.

The chain employs TRBV7-9 and TRBJ1-1; D not resolved. V was cut by 0 bases and J by 7 bases, with 9 bases left in between. Germline V gene sequence: CDR1 SEHNR, CDR2 FQNEAQ (reference sequence). The CDR3 consists of 13 residues. CDR3 amino acids: CASSLARIGEAFF. Here the CDR3 DNA reads TGTGCCAGCAGCTTAGCGAGGATCGGTGAAGCTTTCTTT.

This rearrangement joins TRBV11-2 to TRBJ1-6; tentatively, D is TRBD1 (6 bases). Germline V gives CDR1 SGHAT, CDR2 FQNNGV. Trimming removed 6 bases at V and 7 bases at J, with 16 bases between. CDR3 length: 15 residues. The CDR3 DNA reads as TGTGCCAGCAGGGTCCGGAGTCAGGGGAATTCACCCCTCCACTTT. It specifies CASRVRSQGNSPLHF.

The rearrangement links TRBV9 to TRBJ1-1; D is uncertain. V lost 2 bases to trimming and J lost 3 bases, with 5 bases between them. This CDR3 spans 12 amino acids. Looked up from germline, CDR1 is SGDLS and CDR2 is YYNGEE. CDR3 DNA: TGTGCCAGCAGCGTGCTATACACTGAAGCTTTCTTT. The encoded protein is CASSVLYTEAFF.

The chain links TRBV30 to TRBJ1-2; D gene ambiguous. Germline V gene data show CDR1 as GTSNPN and CDR2 as SVGIG (reference sequence). The ends were cut back, 0 bases at V and 2 bases at J, with 10 bases in the middle. CDR3 size: 14 residues. The CDR3 bases are TGTGCCTGGAGTGTAGACACCAAAAACTATGGCTACACCTTC. It is translated as CAWSVDTKNYGYTF.

V and J are TRBV19 and TRBJ1-4; D is unresolved. The length of the CDR3 is 14 residues. Germline V gene data show CDR1 as LNHDA and CDR2 as SQIVND (reference sequence). V dropped 3 bases and J dropped 8 bases, with 13 bases sitting between them. CDR3 loop: CASSIRRPGEKLFF. The CDR3 coding sequence is TGTGCCAGTAGTATCCGGAGACCTGGGGAAAAACTGTTTTTT.

The chain carries TRBV10-3 and TRBJ2-1; weak D call: TRBD2 (5 bases). From germline, CDR1 is ENHRY and CDR2 SYGVKD. This CDR3 is 14 amino acids long. The V and J ends lost 7 bases and 0 bases respectively, with 10 bases between them. CDR3 in amino acids: CAINPGNSYNEQFF. DNA of the CDR3: TGTGCCATCAACCCCGGGAACTCCTACAATGAGCAGTTCTTC.

This chain connects TRBV9 to TRBJ1-1, with TRBD1 matching over 7 bases. Germline-derived CDR1 and CDR2 are SGDLS and YYNGEE. V gave up 4 bases and J gave up 0 bases; unmatched junction bases: 3. This CDR3 is built from 14 residues. CDR3 in amino acids: CASSSGQLNTEAFF. For the CDR3, the DNA is TGTGCCAGCAGCTCGGGACAGTTGAACACTGAAGCTTTCTTT. Full variable domain (missing parts from reference TRBV9 and TRBJ1-1): DSGVTQTPKHLITATGQRVTLRCSPRSGDLSVYWYQQSLDQGLQFLIQYYNGEERAKGNILERFSAQQFPDLHSELNLSSLELGDSALYFCASSSGQLNTEAFFGQGTRLTVV.

This clone was picked up a small number of times. CDR3 amino acids: CASSDQTGTPGEQYF. CDR3 nucleotide sequence: TGTGCCAGTAGTGACCAGACAGGGACCCCTGGGGAGCAGTACTTC. The chain links TRBV19 to TRBJ2-7; 7 nucleotides agree with TRBD1. Trimming cost V 5 bases and J 7 bases; bases outside gene matches: 14. The CDR3 sequence is 15 residues long. Germline CDR1 reads LNHDA; CDR2 reads SQIVND (reference sequence).

The rearrangement joins TRBV4-1 to TRBJ1-4, with a tentative D call TRBD1 (5 bases). The CDR3 contains 15 residues. Germline assignment: CDR1 MGHRA and CDR2 YSYEKL. V was shortened by 4 bases and J by 6 bases, with 15 bases between the two germline ends. The CDR3 loop is CASSLPGRADEKLFF. The CDR3 DNA sequence: TGCGCCAGCAGCCTACCCGGCAGGGCCGATGAAAAACTGTTTTTT.